This entry lists 20 T cell receptor beta chains sequenced from one sample in a study of T cell responses to AZD1222 COVID-19 vaccine. Only in-frame clones appear in the TCRdb table, and some are missing; sequencing was by immunoSEQ multiplex PCR. The sample carries 110,000 to 150,000 clones, approximately 83% recorded once. This specimen was peripheral blood, taken on day 0 of AZD1222 vaccination. The receptors shown here come from an adult in good health.

The chain is built from TRBV6-6 and TRBJ1-2; tentative D call: TRBD1 (6 bases). Germline CDR1 is MNHNY and CDR2 is SVGAGI (reference sequence). The CDR3 has 15 residues. The V and J ends lost 4 bases and 4 bases respectively, with 16 bases between them. CDR3 nucleotides: TGTGCCAGCAGTTCAGGGGTGAGGGAACTCTATGGCTACACCTTC. Its protein is CASSSGVRELYGYTF.

This sequence joins TRBV18 and TRBJ2-7; maybe TRBD1 (6 bases). The CDR3 loop spans 14 amino acids. The ends were cut back, 3 bases at V and 5 bases at J, with 14 bases in the middle. Per the germline V gene, CDR1 is KGHSH and CDR2 is LQKENI. This chain's CDR3 is CASSPTGPGDEQYF. CDR3 bases: TGTGCCAGCTCACCGACAGGCCCCGGTGACGAGCAGTACTTC.

J is TRBJ1-5 and V is TRBV27; possible D gene TRBD1, 6 bases. V gave up 8 bases and J gave up 0 bases, with 17 bases separating them. The CDR3 is 16 residues long. The germline CDR1 and CDR2 sequences are MNHEY and SMNVEV (reference sequence). The DNA for the CDR3 is TGTGCCAGCGGACAGTTTGGACGGTATAGCAATCAGCCCCAGCATTTT. Translated, it gives CASGQFGRYSNQPQHF.

This chain joins TRBV19 and TRBJ1-5; D unclear. This CDR3 is 15 amino acids long. Trimming took off 7 bases at V and 6 bases at J, with 19 bases between the two ends. Germline assignment: CDR1 LNHDA and CDR2 SQIVND (reference sequence). The CDR3 bases are TGTGCCAGTACCAGCGGAGGCAGTCCCTTTCAGCCCCAGCATTTT. It encodes CASTSGGSPFQPQHF.

J is TRBJ2-7 and V is TRBV3-1 (or the pseudogene TRBV3-2); the D is unclear. V dropped 0 bases and J dropped 4 bases, with 10 bases sitting between them. CDR1 is LGHDT and CDR2 is YNNKEL in the germline V gene (reference sequence). This CDR3 has 14 residues. CDR3 coding DNA: TGTGCCAGCAGCCAAGAAAACAAGCCATACGAGCAGTACTTC. Translated, it gives CASSQENKPYEQYF.

This rearrangement joins TRBV5-4 to TRBJ1-1; D gene unclear. Per the germline V gene, CDR1 is SGHNT and CDR2 is YYREEE (reference sequence). The V end lost 2 bases, the J end lost 2 bases, and 1 base lay between the germline ends. The length of the CDR3 is 11 residues. Written as DNA, the CDR3 is TGTGCCAGCAGCTTCAACACTGAAGCTTTCTTT. Residues: CASSFNTEAFF. The entire variable domain, with the rest obtained from reference TRBV5-4 and TRBJ1-1, is as follows: ETGVTQSPTHLIKTRGQQVTLRCSSQSGHNTVSWYQQALGQGPQFIFQYYREEENGRGNFPPRFSGLQFPNYSSELNVNALELDDSALYLCASSFNTEAFFGQGTRLTVV.

This clone was counted a few times. This rearrangement joins TRBV7-2 to TRBJ1-5, with TRBD1 identical over 10 bases. With V trimmed by 5 bases and J by 7 bases, 5 bases remained unmatched. The CDR3 contains 14 residues. Germline lookup yields CDR1 SGHTA and CDR2 FQGNSA. The CDR3 DNA reads as TGTGCCAGCAGCCACCGGGACAGGGGCCAGCCCCAGCATTTT. Protein product: CASSHRDRGQPQHF.

The rearrangement joins TRBV27 to TRBJ1-2; maybe TRBD1 (6 bases). The germline gives CDR1 MNHEY, CDR2 SMNVEV (reference sequence). The CDR3 length is 13 residues. The V end lost 7 bases, the J end lost 4 bases, and 13 bases lay between the germline ends. This CDR3 reads CASTADSVYGYTF. For the CDR3, the DNA is TGTGCCAGCACCGCGGACAGTGTCTATGGCTACACCTTC.

The chain couples TRBV5-6 to TRBJ1-5; 9 bases fit TRBD1. The CDR3 runs 15 residues. V gave up 0 bases and J gave up 3 bases; unmatched junction bases: 1. Germline V CDR1 and CDR2: SGHDT, YYEEEE. The CDR3 DNA sequence: TGTGCCAGCAGCTTGGGGGACAGGGACAATCAGCCCCAGCATTTT. It encodes CASSLGDRDNQPQHF.

V is TRBV4-2 and J is TRBJ2-3; the match to TRBD2 covers 8 bases. V dropped 4 bases and J dropped 0; count of bases not matched to a gene: 6. Germline values: CDR1 LGHNA, CDR2 YNFKEQ. The CDR3 contains 16 residues. In DNA form, the CDR3 reads TGTGCCAGCAGCCTCCAAACGGGGGGGAGCACAGATACGCAGTATTTT. Translating it yields CASSLQTGGSTDTQYF.

The J gene is TRBJ1-5, the V gene TRBV27, with unresolved D. This CDR3 has 17 residues. V lost 3 bases and J 2 bases, leaving 17 bases between the germline ends. Germline V lookup: CDR1 MNHEY, CDR2 SMNVEV (reference sequence). CDR3 amino acids: CASSFVMGTPGNQPQHF. CDR3 nucleotide sequence: TGTGCCAGCAGTTTCGTTATGGGAACTCCGGGCAATCAGCCCCAGCATTTT.

The sample holds one count of this clone. V usage is TRBV7-2 and J usage is TRBJ2-7, with 9 bases aligning to TRBD1. J lost 2 bases, V lost 5 bases, and 4 bases had no gene match. Per the germline V gene, CDR1 is SGHTA and CDR2 is FQGNSA. The CDR3 contains 14 residues. The CDR3 sequence: CASSRGTGTYEQYF. CDR3 nucleotides: TGTGCCAGCAGCCGGGGGACAGGGACCTACGAGCAGTACTTC. Based on the CDR3 plus reference TRBV7-2 and TRBJ2-7, the full variable domain is GAGVSQSPSNKVTEKGKDVELRCDPISGHTALYWYRQSLGQGLEFLIYFQGNSAPDKSGLPSDRFSAERTGGSVSTLTIQRTQQEDSAVYLCASSRGTGTYEQYFGPGTRLTVT.

The genes are TRBV3-1 (or the pseudogene TRBV3-2) and TRBJ1-5; a weak D match, TRBD1 (5 bases). CDR3 length equals 18 residues. Per the germline V gene, CDR1 is LGHDT and CDR2 is YNNKEL (reference sequence). Trimming cost V 1 base and J 3 bases, with 19 bases left between them. CDR3 nucleotide sequence: TGTGCCAGCAGCCAAGGGTCCGCGGGGGTGAGTCCCAATCAGCCCCAGCATTTT. Translating gives CASSQGSAGVSPNQPQHF.

V is TRBV4-1 and J is TRBJ1-5, with D perhaps matching TRBD1 (5 bases). This CDR3 contains 14 residues. The V end lost 3 bases, the J end lost 7 bases, and 13 bases lay between the germline ends. Germline-derived CDR1 and CDR2 are MGHRA and YSYEKL. CDR3 sequence reads: CASSQGLQSQPQHF. The CDR3, as DNA: TGCGCCAGCAGCCAGGGACTTCAGAGCCAGCCCCAGCATTTT.

The chain uses TRBV5-6 and TRBJ2-1; 7 positions match TRBD1. Germline trimming cut 2 bases from V and 4 bases from J; bases unmatched to any gene: 6. Germline V lookup: CDR1 SGHDT, CDR2 YYEEEE. CDR3 length: 15 amino acids. The CDR3 nucleotides are TGTGCCAGCAGCTTCGGGGACAGAAGGTACAATGAGCAGTTCTTC. It encodes CASSFGDRRYNEQFF.

This chain joins TRBV10-2 and TRBJ1-1, with D hard to call. Trimming took 0 bases from V and 0 from J, leaving 5 bases between them. The CDR3 has 14 residues. Germline CDR1 is WSHSY and CDR2 is SAAADI. In nucleotides, the CDR3 is TGCGCCAGCAGTGAGTCTAAATTGAACACTGAAGCTTTCTTT. This translates into CASSESKLNTEAFF.

V is TRBV19 and J is TRBJ1-3; no clear D. The germline V and J ends were trimmed by 3 bases and 1 base, with 10 bases remaining between them. The CDR3 totals 15 residues. The germline V gene encodes CDR1 LNHDA and CDR2 SQIVND (reference sequence). The chain's CDR3 is CASSIGSLSGNTIYF. CDR3 sequence (DNA): TGTGCCAGTAGTATTGGCAGTCTATCTGGAAACACCATATATTTT.

The rearrangement uses TRBV13 and TRBJ2-2; D not resolved. Deletions cut 0 bases from V and 4 bases from J, with 3 bases between. In germline, CDR1 is PRHDT, CDR2 FYEKMQ (reference sequence). The CDR3 totals 13 residues. Here the CDR3 reads CASSLGLTGELFF. Written as DNA, the CDR3 is TGTGCCAGCAGCTTAGGGCTCACCGGGGAGCTGTTTTTT.

This clone is a singleton in its sample. The CDR3: CASSLSRSLGGELFF. The CDR3 region has the DNA TGTGCCAGCAGCCTCAGTCGGAGCCTTGGTGGGGAGCTGTTTTTT. The J gene is TRBJ2-2, the V gene TRBV5-4, with D unresolved. Germline V gene sequence: CDR1 SGHNT, CDR2 YYREEE (reference sequence). The length of the CDR3 is 15 residues. V was cut by 4 bases and J by 8 bases, with 18 bases left in between.

In its sample, this clone was seen once. The chain recombines TRBV14 with TRBJ2-3; D might be TRBD2 (6 bases). The germline V and J ends were trimmed by 3 bases and 4 bases, with 8 bases remaining between them. The CDR3 is 13 amino acids. CDR1 and CDR2 from the germline V gene are SGHDN and FVKESK. CDR3 in amino acids: CASSHGGSDTQYF. The CDR3 DNA is TGTGCCAGCAGCCACGGAGGGTCAGATACGCAGTATTTT. The complete variable domain, with remaining parts taken from reference TRBV14 and TRBJ2-3, reads EAGVTQFPSHSVIEKGQTVTLRCDPISGHDNLYWYRRVMGKEIKFLLHFVKESKQDESGMPNNRFLAERTGGTYSTLKVQPAELEDSGVYFCASSHGGSDTQYFGPGTRLTVL.